Listed below are T cell receptor beta chains from one sample, sequenced in a study of T cells in Graves' hyperthyroidism and ophthalmopathy. TCRdb called the multiplex PCR reads again in MiXCR, with one record for every CDR3 protein. The profile shows more than 350,000 distinct CDR3 sequences, about 16% of them singletons. The sequencing input was blood. The receptors originated from an older woman with Graves' ophthalmopathy. The CDR3 runs from the conserved cysteine through the conserved F or W. The D gene is left open where the match is weak. The listing skips clone size in some rows; elsewhere it reads once, few, many or a size class.

V	size	J	D	CDR3	DNA
TRBV3-1	many	TRBJ2-7	TRBD2	CASSQRTSGRGEQYF	TGTGCCAGCAGCCAGCGGACTAGCGGGCGCGGCGAGCAGTACTTC
TRBV6-5	few	TRBJ1-4	NA	CASSYAGGQPGEKLFF	TGTGCCAGCAGTTACGCCGGTGGACAACCGGGTGAAAAACTGTTTTTT
TRBV10-3	few	TRBJ2-7	NA	CAISGLDEQYF	TGTGCCATCAGTGGGCTGGACGAGCAGTACTTC
TRBV7-2	many	TRBJ2-7	NA	CASSSRLSSSYEQYF	TGTGCCAGCAGCTCAAGACTGAGCAGCTCCTACGAGCAGTACTTC
TRBV20-1	many	TRBJ2-3	TRBD2	CSARDLRREGPDTQYF	TGCAGTGCTAGAGATCTTCGACGGGAGGGCCCAGATACGCAGTATTTT
TRBV4-2	NA	TRBJ2-5	NA	CASSQDGADQETQYF	TGTGCCAGCAGCCAAGATGGTGCAGACCAAGAGACCCAGTACTTC
TRBV20-1	few	TRBJ2-7	NA	CSASKGFGGSSYEQYF	TGCAGTGCTAGTAAAGGGTTTGGGGGCTCGTCCTACGAGCAGTACTTC
TRBV2	NA	TRBJ2-7	NA	CANSRAADYEQYF	TGTGCCAACAGCCGGGCGGCGGACTACGAGCAGTACTTC
TRBV6-6	NA	TRBJ2-7	TRBD2	CASSYRLAAAEQYF	TGTGCCAGCAGTTACCGGCTAGCGGCCGCAGAACAGTACTTC
TRBV2	many	TRBJ2-5	TRBD2	CASITSGSGETQYF	TGTGCCAGCATCACTAGCGGGAGTGGAGAGACCCAGTACTTC
TRBV4-1	many	TRBJ1-1	NA	CASSQVRFEGLNTEAFF	TGCGCCAGCAGCCAAGTGAGGTTCGAGGGTCTGAACACTGAAGCTTTCTTT
TRBV28	many	TRBJ2-2	TRBD2	CASSLWKLAGGPGELFF	TGTGCCAGCAGTTTATGGAAGCTAGCGGGAGGGCCCGGGGAGCTGTTTTTT
TRBV20-1	NA	TRBJ2-1	NA	CSARDQGQFSYNEQFF	TGCAGTGCTAGAGATCAGGGGCAGTTCTCCTACAATGAGCAGTTCTTC
TRBV14	many	TRBJ2-7	NA	CASSQAAQAAYEQYF	TGTGCCAGCAGCCAAGCCGCCCAGGCAGCCTACGAGCAGTACTTC
TRBV7-9	NA	TRBJ1-1	NA	CASTHNSQGNTEAFF	TGTGCCAGCACCCATAACTCCCAGGGCAACACTGAAGCTTTCTTT
TRBV4-1	few	TRBJ2-7	NA	CASSQVSSSYEQYF	TGCGCCAGCAGCCAAGTATCGAGCTCCTACGAGCAGTACTTC
TRBV7-9	few	TRBJ2-3	TRBD2	CASSPGRVASGRPSTDTQYF	TGTGCCAGCAGCCCTGGACGCGTGGCTAGCGGGAGGCCTAGCACAGATACGCAGTATTTT
TRBV19	few	TRBJ1-4	TRBD1	CASSNPRDSATNEKLFF	TGTGCCAGTAGTAACCCACGGGACAGCGCAACTAATGAAAAACTGTTTTTT
TRBV11-3	many	TRBJ2-3	NA	CASSSGTTDTQYF	TGTGCCAGCAGTTCCGGGACCACAGATACGCAGTATTTT
TRBV29-1	many	TRBJ2-7	NA	CSVGQGGYEQYF	TGCAGCGTTGGTCAGGGGGGGTACGAGCAGTACTTC
TRBV3-1	many	TRBJ2-1	NA	CASSQDSGGSYNEQFF	TGTGCCAGCAGCCAAGATTCTGGTGGCTCCTACAATGAGCAGTTCTTC
TRBV6-2/TRBV6-3	few	TRBJ2-1	NA	CASSYLAERNEQFF	TGTGCCAGCAGTTACTTGGCCGAAAGGAATGAGCAGTTCTTC
TRBV6-2/TRBV6-3	many	TRBJ2-1	TRBD2	CASSTKVLAGEGEQFF	TGTGCCAGCAGTACAAAAGTACTAGCGGGAGAGGGTGAGCAGTTCTTC
TRBV9	NA	TRBJ2-1	NA	CASSVGAEYNEQFF	TGTGCCAGCAGCGTAGGAGCGGAATACAATGAGCAGTTCTTC